This T cell receptor (beta chain) was identified during a study of T-cell reconstitution after alpha-beta-depleted transplantation in children (dated by TCRdb to between 2015 and 2016). In terms of the full investigation: The study quantitatively tracked T-cell immune reconstitution after TCRalphabeta/CD19-depleted allogeneic hematopoietic cell transplantation in children using TCR repertoire profiling. General study outcomes and caveats: Hyperexpanded clone frequencies declined over subsequent months; after one year, T-cell counts and TCRbeta diversity were mostly attributed to newly produced T cells. The high TCRbeta diversity at day 60 in some patients was ascribed to recipient T cells and intrathymic progenitors that had survived conditioning. The apparently early recovery of alphabetaT-cell counts about two months after transplant reportedly depended on only several hundred rapidly expanded clones that came from non-depleted graft cells.

The label giving this sample's treatment or condition can be read as: allogeneic hematopoietic cell transplantation with graft depleted of TCRalphabeta T cells and CD19 B cells. Transplant recipients were children who received TCRalphabeta/CD19-depleted allogeneic hematopoietic cell grafts. Remarks on this clonotype: The clone's antigen remains unknown. No much larger clonotype is one base removed from it; base qualities were not supplied.

Library creation used PCR. Instrument on record: Illumina HiSeq 2500. Molecular barcoding was employed in the preparation of TCR libraries, with unique molecular identifiers being used to normalize TCRbeta repertoire quantification. Using fastp at Q25 and MiXCR, TCRdb reprocessed the public reads and kept productive beta chains. Each entry is one CDR3 protein sequence, shown with its most common DNA and genes. Across this sample there are over 100,000 distinct CDR3 sequences, with 7.5% to 9% seen only once. The biggest ten clones account for about 16% of the sample. Looking up the germline V gene yields CDR1 MNHNS and CDR2 SASEGT. Trimming at the junction amounts to 7 bases on V and 0 bases on J, and the germline ends lie 13 bases apart. The CDR3 contains 16 residues, cysteine and phenylalanine counted. The retained sequence is limited to the CDR3, 48 bases, with the frame set at the first base.

The chain is encoded by TRBV6-1 joined to TRBJ2-6, with the D segment identity uncertain. The receptor was derived from a boy aged 2 to 9 with acute lymphoblastic leukemia, due to receive a stem cell transplant. Specimen: PBMCs, collected before TCRalphabeta/CD19-depleted stem cell transplant. The CDR3 region reads CASIEIGGSGANVLTF. The DNA sequence is given as TGTGCCAGCATCGAGATAGGCGGCTCTGGGGCCAACGTCCTGACTTTC.